The rows below give T cell receptor beta chains drawn from one sample of a study of molecular identifiers for immune sequencing clone quantification. TCRdb itself ran the PCR reads through MiXCR, one entry per CDR3 protein. The sample yields under 350,000 distinct CDR3 sequences, about a quarter seen once. The sample consisted of naive CD8+ T cells from blood, with Jurkat cell RNA spiked in. Every receptor here comes from a human donor in good health. Some libraries in this study had Jurkat cell RNA spiked in. Both conserved end residues are part of each CDR3. A D gene is named only where the DNA matches it firmly. Expanded clones get a size class; other rows say once, few or many, or leave the size out.

d_call	clone_size	v_call	j_call	cdr3_aa	cdr3_nt
.	few	TRBV2	TRBJ2-7	CASSPGGSAYEQYF	TGTGCCAGCAGCCCCGGGGGCAGCGCCTACGAGCAGTACTTC
TRBD1	.	TRBV4-3	TRBJ1-2	CASSQEPTGTANYGYTF	TGCGCCAGCAGCCAAGAACCAACCGGGACAGCTAACTATGGCTACACCTTC
TRBD1	many	TRBV5-1	TRBJ2-5	CASSLDRGRQETQYF	TGCGCCAGCAGCTTGGACAGGGGTAGACAAGAGACCCAGTACTTC
.	.	TRBV2	TRBJ2-7	CASSELLYEQYF	TGTGCCAGCAGTGAATTGCTCTACGAGCAGTACTTC
TRBD2	few	TRBV30	TRBJ2-5	CAWTSGQETQYF	TGTGCCTGGACTAGCGGACAAGAGACCCAGTACTTC
.	many	TRBV12-3/TRBV12-4	TRBJ1-5	CASSPVLAGGNQPQHF	TGTGCCAGCAGCCCCGTGTTGGCAGGGGGCAATCAGCCCCAGCATTTT
TRBD1	few	TRBV12-3/TRBV12-4	TRBJ2-7	CASSFRDRGTYEQYF	TGTGCCAGCAGTTTCAGGGACAGGGGCACCTACGAGCAGTACTTC
.	.	TRBV5-5	TRBJ2-2	CASSWGGQTGELFF	TGTGCCAGCAGCTGGGGCGGGCAGACCGGGGAGCTGTTTTTT
TRBD2	.	TRBV20-1	TRBJ2-3	CSATGTSGRIGDTQYF	TGCAGTGCTACCGGGACTAGCGGGAGAATTGGAGATACGCAGTATTTT
.	few	TRBV11-2	TRBJ2-2	CASSNAQLNTGELFF	TGTGCCAGCAGCAATGCACAGTTGAACACCGGGGAGCTGTTTTTT
.	many	TRBV28	TRBJ2-7	CASSLSGIDEQYF	TGTGCCAGCAGTTTATCCGGAATAGACGAGCAGTACTTC
.	many	TRBV3-1	TRBJ2-3	CASSPRQKDTQYF	TGTGCCAGCAGCCCGCGCCAAAAAGATACGCAGTATTTT
TRBD1	.	TRBV19	TRBJ1-1	CASSSDRGDTEAFF	TGTGCCAGTAGTTCAGACAGGGGTGACACTGAAGCTTTCTTT
TRBD1	.	TRBV12-3/TRBV12-4	TRBJ2-5	CASSLQDRAEETQYF	TGTGCCAGCAGTTTGCAAGACAGGGCGGAAGAGACCCAGTACTTC
TRBD2	many	TRBV9	TRBJ2-5	CASSFSGLSWETQYF	TGTGCCAGCAGTTTCTCGGGACTAAGTTGGGAGACCCAGTACTTC
.	many	TRBV12-5	TRBJ1-1	CATASSPSNTEAFF	TGTGCTACCGCCTCATCCCCCAGCAACACTGAAGCTTTCTTT
TRBD2	few	TRBV27	TRBJ2-1	CASSLYLAGDYNEQFF	TGTGCCAGCAGTTTATATCTAGCGGGGGATTACAATGAGCAGTTCTTC
.	.	TRBV7-9	TRBJ1-4	CASSTRTDEKLFF	TGTGCCAGCAGCACGAGGACAGACGAAAAACTGTTTTTT
.	.	TRBV18	TRBJ2-7	CASSPGNHEQYF	TGTGCCAGCTCACCCGGGAATCACGAGCAGTACTTC
TRBD1	few	TRBV29-1	TRBJ2-1	CSVADRDTYNEQFF	TGCAGCGTTGCGGACAGGGACACCTACAATGAGCAGTTCTTC
.	many	TRBV19	TRBJ1-2	CASSTGPYGYTF	TGTGCCAGTAGTACGGGCCCTTATGGCTACACCTTC
TRBD1	.	TRBV19	TRBJ1-5	CASSIYGQGGNQPPHF	TGTGCCAGTAGTATTTACGGACAGGGGGGTAATCAGCCCCCGCATTTT
.	.	TRBV3-1	TRBJ2-5	CASSQDSSPGETQYF	TGTGCCAGCAGCCAAGATTCGAGTCCCGGAGAGACCCAGTACTTC
.	few	TRBV19	TRBJ1-1	CASSIGGRSNTEAFF	TGTGCCAGTAGTATAGGTGGCAGATCGAACACTGAAGCTTTCTTT
.	.	TRBV10-3	TRBJ1-1	CAITDRSSTEAFF	TGTGCCATCACGGACAGATCGAGCACTGAAGCTTTCTTT
.	many	TRBV11-2	TRBJ2-7	CASSLADPAYEQYF	TGTGCCAGCAGCTTAGCCGACCCCGCGTACGAGCAGTACTTC
TRBD2	.	TRBV24-1	TRBJ2-1	CATSLSGVGEQFF	TGTGCCACCAGCCTAAGCGGGGTCGGTGAGCAGTTCTTC
.	few	TRBV20-1	TRBJ2-7	CSARDRRAAAVGYEQYF	TGCAGTGCTAGAGATCGTAGGGCGGCCGCTGTCGGGTACGAGCAGTACTTC
TRBD2	many	TRBV28	TRBJ2-3	CASNPGLLMTDTQYF	TGTGCCAGCAATCCGGGACTACTTATGACAGATACGCAGTATTTT
.	few	TRBV4-3	TRBJ1-2	CASSLTPANYGYTF	TGCGCCAGCAGCCTGACTCCAGCAAACTATGGCTACACCTTC
TRBD1	.	TRBV30	TRBJ1-1	CAWSQGQGNTEAFF	TGTGCCTGGAGCCAAGGACAGGGGAACACTGAAGCTTTCTTT
.	.	TRBV4-2	TRBJ2-3	CASSQDPTTGVADTQYF	TGTGCCAGCAGCCAAGACCCGACTACGGGGGTAGCTGATACGCAGTATTTT
.	many	TRBV6-4	TRBJ2-3	CASSDRGAVADTQYF	TGTGCCAGCAGTGATCGGGGGGCGGTTGCAGATACGCAGTATTTT
TRBD2	.	TRBV11-2	TRBJ2-7	CASSTPLAGVPYEQYF	TGTGCCAGCAGCACGCCTCTAGCGGGGGTTCCCTACGAGCAGTACTTC
TRBD1	.	TRBV6-1	TRBJ1-1	CASSEGQENTEAFF	TGTGCCAGCAGTGAGGGACAGGAGAACACTGAAGCTTTCTTT
.	few	TRBV4-1	TRBJ2-1	CASSQMTGRLGEQFF	TGCGCCAGCAGCCAAATGACTGGTCGTTTGGGTGAGCAGTTCTTC
.	few	TRBV29-1	TRBJ2-1	CSVEDLPGATFFYNEQFF	TGCAGCGTTGAAGATCTTCCGGGGGCGACCTTCTTTTACAATGAGCAGTTCTTC
TRBD1	.	TRBV27	TRBJ1-2	CASSLYLLSPDRVDGYTF	TGTGCCAGCAGTCTATATCTCCTGTCCCCCGACAGGGTGGATGGCTACACCTTC
.	many	TRBV2	TRBJ1-1	CASSEAFLAVNTEAFF	TGTGCCAGCAGTGAAGCGTTTTTGGCGGTGAACACTGAAGCTTTCTTT
.	many	TRBV28	TRBJ2-5	CASSLYGKETQYF	TGTGCCAGCAGTTTATATGGAAAAGAGACCCAGTACTTC
.	many	TRBV6-2/TRBV6-3	TRBJ1-1	CASSPGANTEAFF	TGTGCCAGCAGTCCCGGGGCGAACACTGAAGCTTTCTTT
.	few	TRBV4-1	TRBJ1-6	CASSQELTSPLHF	TGCGCCAGCAGCCAAGAGTTGACTTCACCCCTCCACTTT
TRBD1	many	TRBV7-9	TRBJ2-6	CASSLSGGGHSGANVLTF	TGTGCCAGCAGCTTATCAGGGGGCGGTCACTCTGGGGCCAACGTCCTGACTTTC
TRBD1	.	TRBV7-6	TRBJ2-7	CASSLGTGTYERYF	TGTGCCAGCAGCTTAGGGACAGGGACGTACGAGCGGTACTTC
TRBD2	many	TRBV29-1	TRBJ2-3	CSVKGLSRDTDTQYF	TGCAGCGTAAAGGGACTATCTCGGGACACAGATACGCAGTATTTT
.	few	TRBV7-8	TRBJ2-5	CASSFRLLETQYF	TGTGCCAGCAGCTTTCGACTTTTGGAGACCCAGTACTTC